These 29 T cell receptor beta chains were sequenced from one sample in a study of response to subunit inactivated influenza vaccine. TCRdb independently ran MiXCR on the RT-PCR reads; one entry per CDR3 protein. The repertoire has some 540,000 distinct CDR3 sequences, approximately 22% of them found once; the top ten carry 2.5% to 3%. These data were likewise used in another study, on T cells expressing NK-cell markers. From that study: 5'RACE template switching built TCR beta cDNA with unique molecular identifiers.

Material: CD4+ T cells sorted from PBMCs, obtained 11 to 12 days after vaccination. Receptors originate from a man aged 45-65 years who received an inactivated influenza vaccine.

J is TRBJ2-7 and V is TRBV10-3; 9 bases map to TRBD2. J lost 5 bases, V lost 6 bases, and 8 bases had no gene match. CDR3 length equals 14 residues. Germline-derived CDR1 and CDR2 are ENHRY and SYGVKD. This chain's CDR3 is CAIRGTSKGNEQYF. DNA of the CDR3: TGTGCCATCAGAGGGACTAGCAAAGGGAACGAGCAGTACTTC.

The chain carries TRBV20-1 and TRBJ1-5; TRBD1 matches 9 bases. V shed 3 bases and J 0 bases; nucleotides not matched to a gene: 3. Per the germline V gene, CDR1 is DFQATT and CDR2 is SNEGSKA (reference sequence). The CDR3 is 15 amino acids. The CDR3 here is CSARRTGDSNQPQHF. The CDR3 DNA follows: TGCAGTGCTAGGAGGACAGGGGATAGCAATCAGCCCCAGCATTTT.

The chain links TRBV29-1 to TRBJ2-3, with TRBD2 matching over 15 bases. Losses at the gene ends were 5 bases for V and 5 bases for J; bases not matched to a gene: 11. Germline loops: CDR1 SQVTM, CDR2 ANQGSEA. There are 17 residues in the CDR3. As DNA, the CDR3 is TGCAGCGTTAAGTTTCCCGGGACTAGCGGGGGGAAAGATACGCAGTATTTT. This translates into CSVKFPGTSGGKDTQYF.

There are a few counts of this clonotype. The rearrangement links TRBV11-2 to TRBJ2-1; D assignment may be TRBD1 or TRBD2 (5 bases each). CDR3 size: 15 residues. The V and J ends lost 5 bases and 2 bases respectively, with 13 bases between them. In germline, CDR1 is SGHAT, CDR2 FQNNGV. Here the CDR3 DNA reads TGTGCCAGCAGCCCACATAGGGGAGCCTACAATGAGCAGTTCTTC. It translates to CASSPHRGAYNEQFF.

This clonotype was seen more than once but under ten times. The rearrangement uses TRBV6-1 and TRBJ2-2; 11 nucleotides align to TRBD1. The CDR3 has 15 amino acids. V was pared by 7 bases and J by 6 bases, with 7 bases of the junction left unmatched. Germline CDR1 is MNHNS and CDR2 is SASEGT. CDR3: CASTERGQGAGELFF. CDR3 sequence (DNA): TGTGCCAGCACCGAACGGGGACAGGGGGCCGGGGAGCTGTTTTTT.

This clonotype turned up a few times. The gene calls are TRBV15 and TRBJ2-5, with TRBD2 identical over 7 bases. This CDR3 is built from 13 residues. Germline loops: CDR1 LNHNV, CDR2 YYDKDF (reference sequence). Germline trimming cut 6 bases from V and 1 base from J; bases unmatched to any gene: 2. CDR3 residues: CATRRGTQETQYF. The CDR3 coding sequence is TGTGCCACCAGGCGGGGGACCCAAGAGACCCAGTACTTC.

The chain recombines TRBV6-2 or TRBV6-3 with TRBJ1-2, with D unclear. The CDR3 runs to 15 residues. Germline CDR1 reads MNHEY; CDR2 reads SVGEGT. Trimming left V 2 bases short and J 5 bases short, with 15 bases between. The CDR3 coding sequence is TGTGCCAGCAGTTACGAGGACCCTCGGGCGTATGGCTACACCTTC. This translates into CASSYEDPRAYGYTF.

The genes are TRBV6-9 and TRBJ1-1; D is undetermined. This CDR3 has 13 amino acids. V was clipped by 6 bases and J by 6 bases, with 14 bases between them. Germline V gene sequence: CDR1 MNHGY, CDR2 SVAAGI. The CDR3 here is CASRDDVSAEAFF. The CDR3 region has the DNA TGTGCCAGCAGAGATGATGTGTCGGCTGAAGCTTTCTTT.

In the case of this clonotype: This may be a read error, as it is one base from a much larger clone. The chain links TRBV15 to TRBJ2-1; no firm D call. Looked up from germline, CDR1 is LNHNV and CDR2 is YYDKDF (reference sequence). This CDR3 spans 15 amino acids. As DNA, the CDR3 is TGTGCCACCAGCAGAGATAAGGGATCCTACATTGAGCAGTTCTTC. Translated: CATSRDKGSYIEQFF.

The genes are TRBV6-1 and TRBJ2-3; 11 bases line up with TRBD2. V was pared by 6 bases and J by 8 bases, with 10 bases of the junction left unmatched. The CDR3 runs to 15 residues. CDR1 is MNHNS, CDR2 SASEGT, per germline. The CDR3 spells CASRPGLAATGTQYF. CDR3 DNA sequence: TGTGCCAGCAGACCGGGACTAGCGGCCACGGGTACGCAGTATTTT.

This clonotype turned up a few times. CDR3 protein: CASNERGPEPQHF. The CDR3 nucleotides are TGTGCCAGCAACGAGCGGGGCCCGGAGCCCCAGCATTTT. This chain connects TRBV6-1 to TRBJ1-5; a weak D match, TRBD1 (5 bases). Germline CDR1 reads MNHNS; CDR2 reads SASEGT. The V gene lost 7 bases and the J gene lost 8 bases, with 15 bases spanning the gap. The CDR3 loop spans 13 amino acids.

The chain couples TRBV5-8 to TRBJ1-3, with a possible D match to TRBD1 (6 bases). Germline lookup yields CDR1 SGHTS and CDR2 YDEGEE. The CDR3 spans 15 residues. Trimming left V 5 bases short and J 1 base short, with 13 bases between. The DNA of the CDR3 is TGTGCCAGCAGACGGAAAGGGACATCTGGAAACACCATATATTTT. Translating it yields CASRRKGTSGNTIYF.

This clonotype has more than one count but fewer than ten. The chain joins TRBV20-1 to TRBJ2-2; D might be TRBD2 (5 bases). Germline-derived CDR1 and CDR2 are DFQATT and SNEGSKA (reference sequence). Deletions cut 3 bases from V and 1 base from J, with 9 bases between. This CDR3 comprises 14 residues. The CDR3 is CSARKGVNTGELFF. CDR3 coding DNA: TGCAGTGCTAGGAAGGGAGTGAACACCGGGGAGCTGTTTTTT.

This clonotype turned up a few times. In nucleotides, the CDR3 is TGCGCCAGCAGCTTGGAAGCGGGGGCTCTCTCCTACAATGAGCAGTTCTTC. It codes for CASSLEAGALSYNEQFF. V usage is TRBV5-1 and J usage is TRBJ2-1, with 8 bases fitting TRBD2. With 0 bases clipped from V and 0 bases from J, the junction kept 5 bases outside the gene matches. Germline loops: CDR1 SGHRS, CDR2 YFSETQ. The CDR3 covers 17 residues.

The gene calls are TRBV5-1 and TRBJ2-7; perhaps TRBD2 as D (5 bases). Per germline, CDR1 SGHRS and CDR2 YFSETQ. Trimming shortened V by 4 bases and J by 5 bases, and 16 bases separated the two germline ends. The CDR3 is made up of 14 amino acids. The CDR3, as DNA: TGCGCCAGCAGCCCCATGGCGGGCGGACACGAGCAGTACTTC. It codes for CASSPMAGGHEQYF.

This clonotype was detected many times. The gene calls are TRBV4-3 and TRBJ2-1; 7 nucleotides align to TRBD2. The length of the CDR3 is 16 residues. The germline gives CDR1 LGHNA, CDR2 YSLEER. With 2 bases clipped from V and 3 bases from J, the junction kept 7 bases outside the gene matches. The CDR3 loop is CASSQTLAENYNEQFF. In nucleotides, the CDR3 is TGCGCCAGCAGCCAAACTCTAGCGGAGAACTACAATGAGCAGTTCTTC.

The sample holds many counts of this clonotype. This sequence joins TRBV24-1 and TRBJ2-1; the D gene is possibly TRBD1 (6 bases). The CDR3 is 14 amino acids. Trimming pared 6 bases from V and 1 base from J, leaving 9 bases between. Germline V gives CDR1 KGHDR, CDR2 SFDVKD. The CDR3 nucleotides read TGTGCCACCAGTCACAGGGTGTCCTACAATGAGCAGTTCTTC. This translates into CATSHRVSYNEQFF.

This clonotype showed up just a few times. The chain recombines TRBV6-1 with TRBJ2-1; 14 bases line up with TRBD2. The ends lost 6 bases at V and 7 bases at J; junction bases unmatched: 8. Germline values: CDR1 MNHNS, CDR2 SASEGT. The CDR3 consists of 16 residues. The DNA of the CDR3 is TGTGCCAGCAGAAATCCGACTAGCGGGGGGGGTAATGAGCAGTTCTTC. This translates into CASRNPTSGGGNEQFF.

J is TRBJ1-1 and V is TRBV3-1; D might be TRBD1 (6 bases). The CDR3 sequence is 15 residues long. The germline gives CDR1 LGHDT, CDR2 YNNKEL (reference sequence). Trimming removed 0 bases at V and 6 bases at J, with 14 bases between. Here the CDR3 reads CASSQDRLTGSEAFF. The CDR3 DNA reads as TGTGCCAGCAGCCAAGACAGGTTAACAGGGTCTGAAGCTTTCTTT.

The chain links TRBV6-2 or TRBV6-3 to TRBJ2-1; TRBD2 matches 10 bases. Germline V gives CDR1 MNHEY, CDR2 SVGEGT. CDR3 length equals 16 residues. V lost 5 bases and J lost 4; bases outside the gene matches: 8. The DNA for the CDR3 is TGTGCCAGCAGTCCCCACTATAGCGGGGGGTACAATGAGCAGTTCTTC. It codes for CASSPHYSGGYNEQFF.

The chain carries TRBV6-1 and TRBJ1-1; D is unresolved. The CDR3 is 12 residues long. CDR1 is MNHNS and CDR2 is SASEGT in the germline V gene. Trimming left V 0 bases short and J 10 bases short, with 9 bases between. For the CDR3, the DNA is TGTGCCAGCAGTGAAGCGGGGAGGGTAGCTTTCTTT. Amino acids: CASSEAGRVAFF.

This clonotype showed up just a few times. The gene calls are TRBV7-2 and TRBJ2-7; a weak D match, TRBD2 (6 bases). This CDR3 contains 15 residues. CDR1 and CDR2 (germline): SGHTA, FQGNSA. Trimming removed 3 bases from V and 7 bases from J, with 19 bases in between. The CDR3 region is CASSFDLAISREQYF. DNA of the CDR3: TGTGCCAGCAGCTTCGATCTAGCGATTTCCCGTGAGCAGTACTTC.

This clonotype was picked up many times. This chain connects TRBV5-1 to TRBJ2-3; D tentatively fits TRBD1 or TRBD2 (5 bases each). Germline CDR1 SGHRS, CDR2 YFSETQ. The CDR3 length is 17 residues. V gave up 3 bases and J gave up 0 bases, with 17 bases separating them. CDR3 amino acids: CASSSRQPGPSTDTQYF. The CDR3 DNA sequence: TGCGCCAGCAGCTCAAGACAACCGGGACCGAGCACAGATACGCAGTATTTT.

The chain employs TRBV12-3 or TRBV12-4 and TRBJ1-5, with a weak D call TRBD1 (6 bases). V was clipped by 5 bases and J by 10 bases, with 12 bases between them. CDR3 length: 12 residues. The CDR3: CASSTTGGPQHF. In DNA, the CDR3 is TGTGCCAGCAGTACTACTGGGGGCCCCCAGCATTTT.

The V gene is TRBV3-1, the J gene TRBJ2-1, with unresolved D. From germline, CDR1 is LGHDT and CDR2 YNNKEL (reference sequence). The V and J ends lost 5 bases and 5 bases respectively, with 10 bases between them. CDR3 length: 13 residues. CDR3 sequence reads: CASSLSLDNEQFF. DNA for the CDR3: TGTGCCAGCAGCTTGAGTTTGGACAATGAGCAGTTCTTC.

This chain links TRBV7-9 with TRBJ2-3; 11 bases match TRBD2. The CDR3 contains 16 residues. Trimming cost V 6 bases and J 1 base; bases outside gene matches: 6. The germline V gene encodes CDR1 SEHNR and CDR2 FQNEAQ (reference sequence). The CDR3 bases are TGTGCCAGCAGTTCTAGCGGGAGGAGCGGCACAGATACGCAGTATTTT. This gives the protein CASSSSGRSGTDTQYF.

This clonotype has more than one count but fewer than ten. CDR3 protein: CASSVWWNTEAFF. CDR3 DNA sequence: TGTGCCAGCAGCGTATGGTGGAACACTGAAGCTTTCTTT. The chain is built from TRBV9 and TRBJ1-1; D remains ambiguous. This CDR3 spans 13 amino acids. Germline loops: CDR1 SGDLS, CDR2 YYNGEE. The V end was cut by 1 base, the J end by 1 base, with 5 bases between.

This clonotype has a count of ten or more. This chain uses TRBV20-1 with TRBJ2-7; D unclear. This CDR3 comprises 15 residues. The V and J ends lost 8 bases and 3 bases respectively, with 23 bases between them. Germline CDR1 DFQATT, CDR2 SNEGSKA (reference sequence). CDR3 residues: CSPIISVEPYYEQYF. In DNA form, the CDR3 reads TGCAGTCCTATAATAAGTGTAGAACCCTACTACGAGCAGTACTTC.

This clonotype has a single count. This rearrangement joins TRBV3-1 to TRBJ2-2; maybe TRBD2 (6 bases). Germline CDR1 is LGHDT and CDR2 is YNNKEL (reference sequence). The CDR3 runs 14 residues. V gave up 2 bases and J gave up 7 bases, with 11 bases separating them. CDR3 loop: CASSQRGNGGELFF. As DNA, the CDR3 is TGTGCCAGCAGCCAACGCGGGAACGGCGGGGAGCTGTTTTTT.